The 19 T cell receptor beta chains in this list originate from one sample, sequenced in a study of blood T cells in healthy people across ages. Combining a sample-barcoded 5' primer with a J-beta primer mix, a second PCR ran for about 7 to 11 cycles. A single record per CDR3 protein comes from TCRdb applying MiXCR to the 5' RACE reads. The sample lists approximately 1.5 million distinct CDR3 sequences, about 35% occurring once. Sequencing was performed on blood. Every receptor here comes from a woman aged 25 to 39 in good health.

A few counts support this clonotype. A read error may be the cause here, since a much bigger clone is one base away. The chain combines TRBV4-2 with TRBJ1-2; no clear D gene. The V and J ends lost 4 bases and 8 bases respectively, with 11 bases between them. Per germline, CDR1 LGHNA and CDR2 YNFKEQ. The CDR3 loop spans 12 amino acids. In DNA, the CDR3 is TGTGCCAGCAGCCGAGGGCTGGGGGGCTACACCTTC. Its translation: CASSRGLGGYTF.

This sequence joins TRBV7-3 and TRBJ2-3; D unresolved. The V end lost 5 bases, the J end lost 2 bases, and 17 bases lay between the germline ends. The CDR3 covers 16 residues. The germline V gene has CDR1 SGHTA and CDR2 FQGTGA. This chain's CDR3 is CASSAGLDGATDTQYF. As DNA, the CDR3 is TGTGCCAGCAGCGCCGGGTTGGATGGAGCCACAGATACGCAGTATTTT.

This clonotype was detected only a few times. The CDR3 DNA follows: TGCAGTGTCAGAGCAGCGGGGGGAAGTGTAGAGACCCAGTACTTC. This sequence encodes CSVRAAGGSVETQYF. The V gene is TRBV20-1, the J gene TRBJ2-7, with 9 bases matching TRBD2. TRBJ2-5 matches the DNA end more closely, so the J call is doubtful. The CDR3 has 15 residues. The germline gives CDR1 DFQATT, CDR2 SNEGSKA (reference sequence).

This clonotype has only a few counts. The genes are TRBV5-1 and TRBJ2-5; D call uncertain. The CDR3 covers 14 residues. Germline V CDR1 and CDR2: SGHRS, YFSETQ. The V and J ends lost 0 bases and 4 bases respectively, with 10 bases between them. The CDR3 loop is CASSLDPPGETQYF. CDR3 nucleotide sequence: TGCGCCAGCAGCTTGGACCCTCCGGGAGAGACCCAGTACTTC.

The rearrangement links TRBV30 to TRBJ2-1; D unclear. This CDR3 has 11 amino acids. Germline values: CDR1 GTSNPN, CDR2 SVGIG (reference sequence). The V gene lost 3 bases and the J gene lost 9 bases, with 9 bases spanning the gap. CDR3 coding DNA: TGTGCCTGGAGCCCCCCTGGTGAGCAGTTCTTC. Protein: CAWSPPGEQFF.

CDR3 loop: CASSVLRGAVEEQYF. In DNA, the CDR3 is TGTGCCAGCAGTGTTCTGCGGGGGGCCGTTGAAGAGCAGTACTTC. The chain is built from TRBV2 and TRBJ2-7, with 8 bases lining up with TRBD2. The CDR3 loop spans 15 amino acids. Germline CDR1 SNHLY, CDR2 FYNNEI. Trimming cost V 4 bases and J 7 bases; bases outside gene matches: 12.

Only a few counts were recorded for this clonotype. The chain couples TRBV25-1 to TRBJ1-1; D unclear. The germline V and J ends were trimmed by 2 bases and 4 bases, with 8 bases remaining between them. The germline gives CDR1 MGHDK, CDR2 SYGVNS. The CDR3 contains 13 residues. CDR3 nucleotide sequence: TGTGCCAGCAGTGAAGCGTCAAGCACTGAAGCTTTCTTT. This encodes CASSEASSTEAFF. Full variable domain (rest looked up from reference TRBV25-1 and TRBJ1-1): EADIYQTPRYLVIGTGKKITLECSQTMGHDKMYWYQQDPGMELHLIHYSYGVNSTEKGDLSSESTVSRIRTEHFPLTLESARPSHTSQYLCASSEASSTEAFFGQGTRLTVV.

On this clonotype itself: At one boundary the junction diverges from the germline segment, which might be a read error. The chain recombines TRBV6-1 with TRBJ1-2; D is unclear. Germline-derived CDR1 and CDR2 are MNHNS and SASEGT. The CDR3 extends over 15 amino acids. CDR3 sequence (DNA): TGTGCCAGCACCAAATCCCCTCGGGCAGACTATGACTACACCTTC. Encoded protein: CASTKSPRADYDYTF.

The rearrangement joins TRBV3-1 to TRBJ2-3; D tentatively reads TRBD1 or TRBD2 (5 bases each). V dropped 5 bases and J dropped 2 bases, with 23 bases sitting between them. The CDR3 extends over 18 amino acids. The germline V gene has CDR1 LGHDT and CDR2 YNNKEL (reference sequence). CDR3 nucleotides: TGTGCCAGCAGCTCACTACGGCTTGGGGGAGAGAACACAGATACGCAGTATTTT. Amino acids: CASSSLRLGGENTDTQYF.

This chain connects TRBV4-1 to TRBJ2-3; TRBD2 matches 8 bases. Looked up from germline, CDR1 is MGHRA and CDR2 is YSYEKL. This CDR3 has 17 amino acids. The J segment lost 5 bases and the V segment lost 0 bases, leaving 10 bases of the junction unmatched. CDR3 DNA: TGCGCCAGCAGCCAAGATTGGTCTAGCGGGCAGGGAGATACGCAGTATTTT. Translation: CASSQDWSSGQGDTQYF.

This clonotype was observed at least ten times. This chain joins TRBV9 and TRBJ2-5; 13 bases agree with TRBD2. V dropped 3 bases and J dropped 10; count of bases not matched to a gene: 6. The CDR3 has 14 amino acids. The germline CDR1 and CDR2 sequences are SGDLS and YYNGEE. The CDR3 loop is CASSGTSGGAVQYF. CDR3 in DNA: TGTGCCAGCAGCGGAACTAGCGGGGGGGCCGTCCAGTACTTC.

This clonotype was observed a handful of times. The V gene is TRBV4-1, the J gene TRBJ2-5, with D possibly matching TRBD1 (6 bases). The CDR3 length is 17 residues. Germline CDR1 is MGHRA and CDR2 is YSYEKL. The V end was cut by 1 base, the J end by 0 bases, with 15 bases between. The CDR3 loop is CASSQAPTGSYQETQYF. CDR3 nucleotide sequence: TGCGCCAGCAGCCAAGCTCCGACAGGATCTTACCAAGAGACCCAGTACTTC.

The chain employs TRBV20-1 and TRBJ2-1, with TRBD2 identical over 9 bases. Looked up from germline, CDR1 is DFQATT and CDR2 is SNEGSKA (reference sequence). Unmatched junction bases numbered 8, after V lost 6 bases and J lost 8 bases. CDR3 length equals 13 residues. CDR3 bases: TGCAGTGCCGGCGGGACTAGCCGAGATGAGCAGTTCTTC. As protein: CSAGGTSRDEQFF.

V usage is TRBV18 and J usage is TRBJ1-4, with a tentative D call TRBD1 (6 bases). The germline V gene has CDR1 KGHSH and CDR2 LQKENI. The CDR3 extends over 14 amino acids. The germline V and J ends were trimmed by 1 base and 8 bases, with 11 bases remaining between them. Written as DNA, the CDR3 is TGTGCCAGCTCACCACAGACAGGTCAAGAAAAACTGTTTTTT. Its protein is CASSPQTGQEKLFF.

CDR3: CASSLQNKNEQFF. In nucleotides, the CDR3 is TGTGCCAGCAGTTTACAGAACAAGAATGAGCAGTTCTTC. The rearrangement joins TRBV27 to TRBJ2-1; D is unresolved. The CDR3 runs to 13 residues. Germline-derived CDR1 and CDR2 are MNHEY and SMNVEV (reference sequence). The V and J ends lost 2 bases and 7 bases respectively, with 9 bases between them.

This clonotype has only a few counts. The CDR3 nucleotides read TGTGCCAGCAGCGTAGAGCTCGGGGAGATTGAGCAGTTCTTC. It encodes CASSVELGEIEQFF. The V and J genes are TRBV9 and TRBJ2-1; D is possibly TRBD2 (5 bases). Trimming took off 0 bases at V and 9 bases at J, with 13 bases between the two ends. Germline CDR1 SGDLS, CDR2 YYNGEE. This CDR3 comprises 14 residues. The full variable domain, its missing parts supplied by reference TRBV9 and TRBJ2-1, is DSGVTQTPKHLITATGQRVTLRCSPRSGDLSVYWYQQSLDQGLQFLIQYYNGEERAKGNILERFSAQQFPDLHSELNLSSLELGDSALYFCASSVELGEIEQFFGPGTRLTVL.

The chain is built from TRBV7-2 and TRBJ2-7; D is possibly TRBD1 or TRBD2 (7 bases each). CDR1 is SGHTA and CDR2 is FQGNSA in the germline V gene. V dropped 5 bases and J dropped 6 bases, with 14 bases sitting between them. CDR3 size: 13 residues. This chain's CDR3 is CASSQGGFREQYF. CDR3 nucleotide sequence: TGTGCCAGCAGCCAGGGGGGGTTTCGCGAGCAGTACTTC.

This clonotype was counted only a few times. One end of the junction does not line up with germline, which may come from a read error. The chain carries TRBV4-1 and TRBJ2-1; D might be TRBD2 (7 bases). The V gene's germline CDR1 is MGHRA and CDR2 YSYEKL. This CDR3 spans 17 amino acids. This CDR3 is CASSRKIGGGFGNERFF. Written as DNA, the CDR3 is TGCGCCAGCAGCCGCAAAATAGGGGGAGGGTTCGGTAATGAGCGGTTCTTC.

This clonotype occurred a few times. The chain has TRBV5-5 and TRBJ2-6; D is unresolved. Germline CDR1 is SGHKS and CDR2 is YYEKEE (reference sequence). V lost 3 bases to trimming and J lost 0 bases, with 7 bases between them. This CDR3 spans 15 amino acids. This CDR3 is CASSSADSGANVLTF. CDR3 in DNA: TGTGCCAGCAGCTCGGCAGACTCTGGGGCCAACGTCCTGACTTTC.